Only one count was recorded for the clone carrying this T cell receptor beta chain. Its antigen is not identified. These data are taken from a study of T cell responses to AZD1222 COVID-19 vaccine. Study results and caveats: The study reported that nearly half of spike-specific TCRs target unmutated variant regions. The span of vaccine-associated CD4 TCRs extended across spike, with dominance at 160-218 and 743-854.

The CDR3 spans 14 residues. V lost 0 bases to trimming and J lost 4 bases, with 10 bases between them. Germline assignment: CDR1 SGHKS and CDR2 YYEKEE (reference sequence). Here immunoSEQ multiplex PCR was the method, and the copy in TCRdb shows in-frame clones only, minus some. The sample shows 150,000 to 160,000 clones, 90% of them seen only once. The sample was peripheral blood, taken on day 0 of AZD1222 vaccination. This chain uses TRBV5-5 with TRBJ1-2; the D gene is possibly TRBD1 (5 bases). The sequence derives from an adult in good health. The CDR3 region has the DNA TGTGCCAGCAGCTTGGACAGGTCTCGCTATGGCTACACCTTC. This translates into CASSLDRSRYGYTF.